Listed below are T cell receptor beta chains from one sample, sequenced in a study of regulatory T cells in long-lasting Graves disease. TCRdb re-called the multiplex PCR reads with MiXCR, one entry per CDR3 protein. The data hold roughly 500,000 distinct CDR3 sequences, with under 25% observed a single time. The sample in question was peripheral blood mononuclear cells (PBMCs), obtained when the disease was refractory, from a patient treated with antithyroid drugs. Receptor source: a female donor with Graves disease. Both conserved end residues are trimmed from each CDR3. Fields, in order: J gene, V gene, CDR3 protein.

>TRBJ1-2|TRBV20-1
SARDSGTGTNYGYT
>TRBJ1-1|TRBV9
ASSVARMNTEAF
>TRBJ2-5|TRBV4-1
ASSPGQGGWQETQY
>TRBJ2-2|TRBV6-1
ASRPSWGHPGTGELF
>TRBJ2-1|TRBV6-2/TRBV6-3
ASGDRDIYNEQF
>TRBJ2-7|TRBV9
ASSSREGGYEQY
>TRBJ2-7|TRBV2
ASRRSVRQREEY
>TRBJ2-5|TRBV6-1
ASSDSHQETQY
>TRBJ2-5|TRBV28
ATQVGGIETQY
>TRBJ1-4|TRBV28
ASSLLAKRDHEKLF
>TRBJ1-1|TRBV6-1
ASSSGRNTEAF
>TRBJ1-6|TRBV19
ASSSSANSPLH
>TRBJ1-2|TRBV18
ASSPAGGQGAGYGYT
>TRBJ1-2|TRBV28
ASSLSTSDGYT
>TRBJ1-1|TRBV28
ASSLHRDMNTEAF
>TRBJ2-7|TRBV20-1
SAQTVAYEQY
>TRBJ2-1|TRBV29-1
SVGRTSGYNEQF